This is a list of T cell receptor beta chains from one sample in a study of shared clonotypes between healthy human individuals. TCRdb's table, derived via immunoSEQ multiplex PCR, lists solely in-frame clones and lacks some. The profile shows around 2.1 million clones, more than 85% of them singletons. The sequenced sample consisted of naive CD8+ T cells from PBMCs. The receptors stem from a man younger than 35 in good health. Some clones in this sample may be carry-over from other donors' samples. The CDR3 runs from the conserved cysteine through the conserved F or W.

v_gene,CDR3aa
TRBV15,CATSRDQSLNQPQHF
TRBV10-3,CAISESYISGRGETQYF
TRBV10-2,CASSPRNYEQYF
TRBV28,CASSSRRKLNTEAFF
TRBV5-8,CASSLASGYNEQFF
TRBV30,CAWRGLAASYEQYF
TRBV4-3,CASSQGLAGGNEQFF
TRBV2,CASNPKTSGKTDTQYF
TRBV27,CASSFPFRQWDTKANTQYF
TRBV29-1,CGGQGSEAFF
TRBV19,CASSTVAGGGYEQYF
TRBV15,CATSRDGMANTEAFF
TRBV28,CASSLKGGTGELFF
TRBV7-8,CASMSSLVELFF
TRBV9,CASSVNRDTRGNTIYF
TRBV13,CASSPVGEQGMNTEAFF
TRBV7-3,CASSLRPGSLYEQYF
TRBV6-1,CASSDRDTWYEQYF
TRBV20-1,CSALWDNEQFF
TRBV27,CASSWGSAYEQYF
TRBV19,CASSISPIITQNTEAFF
TRBV9,CASSPSGRFDYEQYF
TRBV9,CASSVEGLSTDTQYF
TRBV7-9,CASSPGSYTGELFF
TRBV5-8,CASSLGVRIMNTEAFF
TRBV28,CASSSAGGNTEAFF
TRBV28,CASSSDGLAGVNEQFF
TRBV28,CASSYTQTGLREKLFF
TRBV28,CASSWRAGAKNIQYF
TRBV19,CASSLVQGAYNEQFF
TRBV4-3,CASSQFLADPGQEQYF
TRBV6-5,CASSSGLDAYEQYF
TRBV28,CASTSGQRSDTEAFF
TRBV21-1,CASSKGRRDIQYF
TRBV6-5,CASSYSIAGAHEQYF
TRBV4-2,CASSRGTSGFQETQYF
TRBV6-5,CASSPGPYEQYF
TRBV28,CASSLIAAETYEQYF
TRBV27,CASMAGLVSTDTQYF
TRBV2,CASRLAGPPSYNEQFF
TRBV7-9,CASSPWIGNTEAFF
TRBV9,CASSVVPGPHEQYF
TRBV4-1,CASSPRPRETYEQYF
TRBV4-3,CASSQGTGGIYGYTF